One sample yielded the 25 T cell receptor beta chains listed below, sequenced in a study of blood T cell repertoires in COVID-19. The method was immunoSEQ multiplex PCR; TCRdb's version includes in-frame clones alone and lacks a portion of them. Found here are 200,000 to 250,000 clones, about 87% of them singletons; the top ten hold under 3.5%. Sequencing was performed on peripheral blood. The receptors were gathered from a man aged 25 to 40 with COVID-19, enrolled during active disease.

This clone has only one observation. This sequence joins TRBV18 and TRBJ1-5; 8 nucleotides agree with TRBD1. V lost 2 bases and J lost 0; bases outside the gene matches: 3. The germline V gene encodes CDR1 KGHSH and CDR2 LQKENI. The CDR3 spans 16 residues. In DNA form, the CDR3 reads TGTGCCAGCTCACCAGGACAGGGCAATAGCAATCAGCCCCAGCATTTT. Its protein is CASSPGQGNSNQPQHF.

This clone was observed once. The chain uses TRBV7-8 and TRBJ2-1; TRBD1 is a possible D gene (9 bases). Trimming cost V 5 bases and J 7 bases, with 33 bases left between them. Per the germline V gene, CDR1 is SGHVS and CDR2 is FQNEAQ. This CDR3 region has 20 residues. CDR3 amino acids: CASSRRQGGTGTRIGNEQFF. CDR3 bases: TGTGCCAGCAGCCGAAGACAGGGGGGTACGGGGACTAGAATTGGGAATGAGCAGTTCTTC.

The gene calls are TRBV6-1 and TRBJ1-3; D not certain. Germline CDR1 MNHNS, CDR2 SASEGT. The CDR3 contains 16 residues. Trimming took 2 bases from V and 2 from J, leaving 13 bases between them. The CDR3 loop reads CASSERRERAGNTIYF. The DNA of the CDR3 is TGTGCCAGCAGTGAAAGGAGGGAGAGGGCTGGAAACACCATATATTTT.

The V and J genes are TRBV20-1 and TRBJ1-6, with 7 bases fitting TRBD1. With 6 bases clipped from V and 3 bases from J, the junction kept 8 bases outside the gene matches. CDR1 is DFQATT, CDR2 SNEGSKA, per germline (reference sequence). The CDR3 is 15 amino acids. The CDR3 bases are TGCAGTGCGAGTGGACAGGCCTACTATAATTCACCCCTCCACTTT. It is translated as CSASGQAYYNSPLHF.

The chain joins TRBV5-8 to TRBJ2-2; maybe TRBD1 (6 bases). In germline, CDR1 is SGHTS, CDR2 YDEGEE. CDR3 length equals 17 residues. The V and J ends lost 4 bases and 2 bases respectively, with 18 bases between them. CDR3 protein: CASSGSRQAFNTGELFF. Written as DNA, the CDR3 is TGTGCCAGCAGCGGCAGCCGACAGGCCTTCAACACCGGGGAGCTGTTTTTT. Combining the CDR3 with reference TRBV5-8 and TRBJ2-2 gives the whole variable domain EAGVTQSPTHLIKTRGQQATLRCSPISGHTSVYWYQQALGLGLQFLLWYDEGEERNRGNFPPRFSGRQFPNYSSELNVNALELEDSALYLCASSGSRQAFNTGELFFGEGSRLTVL.

This chain connects TRBV29-1 to TRBJ1-1; perhaps TRBD1 as D (5 bases). Trimming took off 4 bases at V and 6 bases at J, with 15 bases between the two ends. The CDR3 is made up of 13 amino acids. The germline CDR1 and CDR2 sequences are SQVTM and ANQGSEA. CDR3 sequence (DNA): TGCAGCGTTGGCGTCCAGGGTGGGGCTGAAGCTTTCTTT. Protein sequence: CSVGVQGGAEAFF.

V usage is TRBV19 and J usage is TRBJ2-7; 12 nucleotides line up with TRBD1. CDR3 length: 15 amino acids. The ends lost 5 bases at V and 4 bases at J; junction bases unmatched: 6. CDR1 and CDR2 (germline): LNHDA, SQIVND (reference sequence). DNA of the CDR3: TGTGCCAGTAGTGCCGGGACAGGGGGCAAATACGAGCAGTACTTC. Translating it yields CASSAGTGGKYEQYF.

V and J are TRBV7-9 and TRBJ2-2, with a possible D match to TRBD2 (6 bases). CDR3 length: 16 residues. The V end was cut by 6 bases, the J end by 3 bases, with 17 bases between. CDR1 SEHNR and CDR2 FQNEAQ come from the germline V gene (reference sequence). The CDR3 bases are TGTGCCAGCAGGCGGACGGTAGGGGAGGACACCGGGGAGCTGTTTTTT. Amino acids: CASRRTVGEDTGELFF.

V is TRBV21-1 and J is TRBJ2-4; the D call TRBD2 from the table was never checked on the DNA. TRBV21-1 constitutes a pseudogene. The CDR3 spans 12 residues. The CDR3 is CASPRGKNIQYF. CDR3 DNA: TGTGCCAGCCCACGGGGCAAAAACATTCAGTACTTC.

This chain links TRBV20-1 with TRBJ1-6; a weak D match, TRBD1 (6 bases). Trimming removed 3 bases from V and 7 bases from J, with 13 bases in between. CDR1 and CDR2 from the germline V gene are DFQATT and SNEGSKA (reference sequence). The CDR3 contains 14 residues. The CDR3 DNA reads as TGCAGTGCTAGTCGGGCAGGGGAAAATTCACCCCTCCACTTT. Encoded protein: CSASRAGENSPLHF.

This clone was found a few times. The chain uses TRBV7-3 and TRBJ1-1, with 10 bases matching TRBD1. Germline trimming cut 4 bases from V and 2 bases from J; bases unmatched to any gene: 4. This CDR3 is built from 15 residues. The germline V gene encodes CDR1 SGHTA and CDR2 FQGTGA. DNA for the CDR3: TGTGCCAGCAGCTCCGGGACAGGGGTAAACACTGAAGCTTTCTTT. Its protein product is CASSSGTGVNTEAFF.

This chain uses TRBV9 with TRBJ2-5; perhaps TRBD2 as D (6 bases). Per germline, CDR1 SGDLS and CDR2 YYNGEE. The CDR3 extends over 14 amino acids. V was clipped by 0 bases and J by 4 bases, with 10 bases between them. CDR3 region: CASSVGDWGETQYF. The CDR3 DNA follows: TGTGCCAGCAGCGTAGGGGACTGGGGAGAGACCCAGTACTTC.

This chain joins TRBV7-2 and TRBJ2-7; D uncertain. CDR3 length: 12 residues. The germline CDR1 and CDR2 sequences are SGHTA and FQGNSA. V lost 2 bases to trimming and J lost 4 bases, with 6 bases between them. CDR3 in amino acids: CASSLLQYEQYF. CDR3 DNA: TGTGCCAGCAGCTTACTACAGTACGAGCAGTACTTC.

Written as DNA, the CDR3 is TGTGCCAGCAGTTTCCGGGAGGTAGATGGCTACACCTTC. The encoded protein is CASSFREVDGYTF. This chain uses TRBV28 with TRBJ1-2; D not certain. There are 13 residues in the CDR3. Germline assignment: CDR1 MDHEN and CDR2 SYDVKM. Trimming pared 3 bases from V and 6 bases from J, leaving 11 bases between.

The count of this clone is one. The chain uses TRBV19 and TRBJ1-5; a weak D match, TRBD1 (5 bases). The germline V gene has CDR1 LNHDA and CDR2 SQIVND (reference sequence). V lost 5 bases and J lost 3, with 14 bases in between. The CDR3 length is 15 residues. The CDR3 is CASSPRQGPNQPQHF. CDR3 nucleotides: TGTGCCAGTAGTCCCAGGCAGGGCCCCAATCAGCCCCAGCATTTT.

The chain is built from TRBV29-1 and TRBJ1-1; a possible D gene is TRBD1 (6 bases). V gave up 6 bases and J gave up 0 bases, with 14 bases separating them. The V gene's germline CDR1 is SQVTM and CDR2 ANQGSEA. The CDR3 consists of 14 residues. The DNA for the CDR3 is TGCAGCGTCTCTAGACAGGAGATGAACACTGAAGCTTTCTTT. Encoded protein: CSVSRQEMNTEAFF.

The chain couples TRBV5-4 to TRBJ1-1, with a possible D match to TRBD1 (6 bases). V was trimmed by 2 bases and J by 4 bases, leaving 9 bases between them. The V gene's germline CDR1 is SGHNT and CDR2 YYREEE (reference sequence). The length of the CDR3 is 13 residues. The CDR3 loop reads CASSFTGSTEAFF. In DNA form, the CDR3 reads TGTGCCAGCAGCTTTACAGGGAGCACTGAAGCTTTCTTT.

The chain uses TRBV5-1 and TRBJ2-2; no firm D call. V dropped 0 bases and J dropped 3 bases, with 3 bases sitting between them. Germline CDR1 is SGHRS and CDR2 is YFSETQ. The CDR3 sequence is 13 residues long. CDR3 in amino acids: CASSLVYTGELFF. In nucleotides, the CDR3 is TGCGCCAGCAGCTTGGTATACACCGGGGAGCTGTTTTTT. The variable domain in full, completed from reference TRBV5-1 and TRBJ2-2, reads KAGVTQTPRYLIKTRGQQVTLSCSPISGHRSVSWYQQTPGQGLQFLFEYFSETQRNKGNFPGRFSGRQFSNSRSEMNVSTLELGDSALYLCASSLVYTGELFFGEGSRLTVL.

The chain carries TRBV7-2 and TRBJ2-3; D might be TRBD2 (7 bases). Trimming shortened V by 5 bases and J by 3 bases, and 18 bases separated the two germline ends. The germline V gene has CDR1 SGHTA and CDR2 FQGNSA. The length of the CDR3 is 16 residues. The CDR3 sequence: CASSPRGGAETDTQYF. The DNA of the CDR3 is TGTGCCAGCAGCCCGCGAGGGGGGGCTGAGACAGATACGCAGTATTTT.

The V call is TRBV12-3 or TRBV12-4, the J call TRBJ1-2; D remains ambiguous. V lost 3 bases, J lost 8 bases, and 7 bases lay in between. The CDR3 spans 11 residues. CDR3: CASSFPGGYTF. In nucleotides, the CDR3 is TGTGCCAGCAGTTTCCCTGGCGGCTACACCTTC.

The chain is built from TRBV5-6 and TRBJ2-7, with TRBD1 matching 8 bases. Germline-derived CDR1 and CDR2 are SGHDT and YYEEEE. V was clipped by 4 bases and J by 2 bases; unmatched bases: 5. This CDR3 has 14 residues. The CDR3 sequence is CASSSRDRTYEQYF. The CDR3 DNA follows: TGTGCCAGCAGCAGCCGGGACAGGACCTACGAGCAGTACTTC.

DNA for the CDR3: TGTGCCTGGAGTGTAACTCGTCCGGGACAGGGGCCCCAGCATTTT. Its protein is CAWSVTRPGQGPQHF. J is TRBJ1-5 and V is TRBV30; 9 bases are shared with TRBD1. The CDR3 is 15 amino acids. Trimming removed 0 bases from V and 9 bases from J; junction bases left unmatched: 9. From germline, CDR1 is GTSNPN and CDR2 SVGIG (reference sequence).

The CDR3 bases are TGTGCCAGCAGCCGACCCAGGCACGGGGATCTAAGTGGCTACACCTTC. It specifies CASSRPRHGDLSGYTF. This chain uses TRBV4-2 with TRBJ1-2; D gene ambiguous. Germline CDR1 is LGHNA and CDR2 is YNFKEQ. The V end lost 4 bases, the J end lost 7 bases, and 22 bases lay between the germline ends. There are 16 residues in the CDR3.

The chain employs TRBV18 and TRBJ2-7, with TRBD1 matching 7 bases. This CDR3 has 16 amino acids. J was trimmed by 3 bases and V by 2 bases; bases with no gene match: 10. CDR1 is KGHSH and CDR2 is LQKENI in the germline V gene. The CDR3 DNA sequence: TGTGCCAGCTCACCATTCGACCAGGGGGTGAACTACGAGCAGTACTTC. This encodes CASSPFDQGVNYEQYF. Full variable domain (remainder filled in from reference TRBV18 and TRBJ2-7): NAGVMQNPRHLVRRRGQEARLRCSPMKGHSHVYWYRQLPEEGLKFMVYLQKENIIDESGMPKERFSAEFPKEGPSILRIQQVVRGDSAAYFCASSPFDQGVNYEQYFGPGTRLTVT.

This chain uses TRBV19 with TRBJ1-2; TRBD1 might be the D (5 bases). The V gene lost 9 bases and the J gene lost 7 bases, with 18 bases spanning the gap. CDR3 length: 13 amino acids. CDR1 and CDR2 (germline): LNHDA, SQIVND (reference sequence). The CDR3 bases are TGTGCCAGCCAAAAGACAGCCCAGACTGGCTACACCTTC. Encoded protein: CASQKTAQTGYTF.